The 25 T cell receptor beta chains listed next were all sequenced from one sample in a study of blood T cell repertoires in COVID-19. Clones were read by immunoSEQ multiplex PCR, and TCRdb kept only the in-frame ones, dropping some. The table shows about 90,000 clones, with about 90% occurring only once. Sample: peripheral blood. Source of these receptors: a human donor with active COVID-19. The donor label of this sample is uncertain.

The gene calls are TRBV6-4 and TRBJ1-2, with 8 bases that match TRBD1. V was clipped by 7 bases and J by 2 bases; unmatched bases: 12. Germline V gene sequence: CDR1 MRHNA, CDR2 SNTAGT. This CDR3 has 16 residues. This chain's CDR3 is CASIGQGISPNYGYTF. Written as DNA, the CDR3 is TGTGCCAGCATTGGACAGGGAATATCCCCAAACTATGGCTACACCTTC.

As DNA, the CDR3 is TGTGCCAGCTCACCAACGTCCCAGGAAGCTTTCTTT. Its translation is CASSPTSQEAFF. V gene TRBV18 combines with J gene TRBJ1-1, with unresolved D. V gave up 2 bases and J gave up 8 bases, with 9 bases separating them. The CDR3 has 12 residues. CDR1 KGHSH and CDR2 LQKENI come from the germline V gene.

DNA of the CDR3: TGTGCCAGCTCACCAAACCGGGAGACAGGGGGTGGCGAGCAGTACTTC. This translates into CASSPNRETGGGEQYF. The genes are TRBV18 and TRBJ2-7; 9 nucleotides agree with TRBD1. Trimming cost V 2 bases and J 6 bases; bases outside gene matches: 11. Germline CDR1 KGHSH, CDR2 LQKENI. The CDR3 loop spans 16 amino acids.

The genes are TRBV28 and TRBJ2-1; 9 bases fit TRBD1. This CDR3 comprises 19 residues. J was trimmed by 4 bases and V by 5 bases; bases with no gene match: 18. Germline CDR1 reads MDHEN; CDR2 reads SYDVKM. DNA for the CDR3: TGTGCCAGCAGTGAAGGTGGGACAGGGCGACGAAAAATTTACAATGAGCAGTTCTTC. It codes for CASSEGGTGRRKIYNEQFF.

Remarks on this clone: At one boundary the junction diverges from the germline segment, which might be a read error. The chain employs TRBV3-1 (or the pseudogene TRBV3-2) and TRBJ2-5; D uncertain. This CDR3 has 13 residues. CDR1 and CDR2 (germline): LGHDT, YNNKEL (reference sequence). The CDR3 coding sequence is TGTGCCGGCAGCCAAGATCCCCCGGAGACCCAGTACTTC. Amino acids: CAGSQDPPETQYF.

The chain carries TRBV4-1 and TRBJ1-2, with 8 positions matching TRBD1. The CDR3 is 16 residues long. Trimming cost V 4 bases and J 1 base; bases outside gene matches: 8. In germline, CDR1 is MGHRA, CDR2 YSYEKL. The CDR3 spells CASSPSIGQGNYGYTF. In DNA, the CDR3 is TGCGCCAGCAGCCCTAGTATCGGACAGGGTAACTATGGCTACACCTTC.

The chain links TRBV6-5 to TRBJ2-7, with 9 bases identical to TRBD2. Germline loops: CDR1 MNHEY, CDR2 SVGAGI. After removal of 11 bases from V and 3 bases from J, the junction contained 8 bases not matched to a gene. CDR3 size: 13 residues. CDR3 bases: TGTGCCGCAGGCGGGGGGGGAGGCTACGAGCAGTACTTC. Translation: CAAGGGGGYEQYF.

This chain joins TRBV2 and TRBJ2-7; 8 positions agree with TRBD1. The ends lost 5 bases at V and 3 bases at J; junction bases unmatched: 3. CDR1 and CDR2 from the germline V gene are SNHLY and FYNNEI. The CDR3 loop spans 13 amino acids. In DNA, the CDR3 is TGTGCCAGCAGTTCCGACAGGGGCTACGAGCAGTACTTC. Protein product: CASSSDRGYEQYF.

This clone appeared a single time. J is TRBJ2-1 and V is TRBV6-6, with 10 nucleotides matching TRBD1. CDR1 is MNHNY and CDR2 is SVGAGI in the germline V gene (reference sequence). The V gene end was trimmed by 0 bases and the J gene end by 8 bases; junction bases not matched to a gene: 7. The CDR3 is 16 residues long. The CDR3 region is CASSYSGTGALDEQFF. In nucleotides, the CDR3 is TGTGCCAGCAGTTACTCCGGGACAGGGGCGCTCGATGAGCAGTTCTTC.

A single count supports this clone. This rearrangement joins TRBV6-5 to TRBJ2-5; D call uncertain. CDR1 and CDR2 (germline): MNHEY, SVGAGI. CDR3 length: 13 amino acids. V lost 2 bases, J lost 5 bases, and 9 bases lay in between. CDR3 DNA sequence: TGTGCCAGCAGTTACATTGCAGCGGAGACCCAGTACTTC. Translation gives CASSYIAAETQYF.

This chain uses TRBV4-3 with TRBJ2-3, with D maybe TRBD2 (7 bases). The CDR3 is 12 residues long. CDR1 is LGHNA, CDR2 YSLEER, per germline. V was trimmed by 4 bases and J by 10 bases, leaving 12 bases between them. The CDR3 here is CASSRTGGSQYF. The DNA for the CDR3 is TGCGCCAGCAGCCGGACGGGGGGCTCGCAGTATTTT.

V usage is TRBV11-2 and J usage is TRBJ2-3; D not resolved. The V and J ends lost 5 bases and 1 base respectively, with 13 bases between them. Germline values: CDR1 SGHAT, CDR2 FQNNGV. The CDR3 totals 15 residues. CDR3 loop: CASSRAGLGTDTQYF. In nucleotides, the CDR3 is TGTGCCAGCAGCCGCGCAGGTCTCGGCACAGATACGCAGTATTTT.

This rearrangement joins TRBV6-5 to TRBJ1-3, with 7 bases lining up with TRBD1. V shed 9 bases and J 4 bases; nucleotides not matched to a gene: 12. The CDR3 spans 15 residues. CDR1 is MNHEY, CDR2 SVGAGI, per germline. The DNA of the CDR3 is TGTGCCAGTGTCGGTAGGGGGCCCTCGGGAAACACCATATATTTT. It specifies CASVGRGPSGNTIYF.

V usage is TRBV5-1 and J usage is TRBJ2-2; 8 bases are a match to TRBD2. The trim removed 3 bases at V and 4 bases at J, leaving 5 bases unmatched. The CDR3 spans 15 residues. The germline V gene has CDR1 SGHRS and CDR2 YFSETQ. DNA of the CDR3: TGCGCCAGCAGCTGGGGGACTAGGGGCACCGGGGAGCTGTTTTTT. It encodes CASSWGTRGTGELFF.

The chain has TRBV4-2 and TRBJ1-4, with 8 bases fitting TRBD1. The CDR3 consists of 18 residues. From germline, CDR1 is LGHNA and CDR2 YNFKEQ. The trim removed 2 bases at V and 4 bases at J, leaving 12 bases unmatched. The CDR3 sequence: CASSQTRGTGQINEKLFF. The CDR3 DNA reads TGTGCCAGCAGCCAAACTAGGGGGACAGGCCAGATTAATGAAAAACTGTTTTTT.

This rearrangement joins TRBV18 to TRBJ2-5; D is uncertain. The CDR3 has 13 residues. Germline values: CDR1 KGHSH, CDR2 LQKENI. Trimming pared 4 bases from V and 2 bases from J, leaving 8 bases between. CDR3 coding DNA: TGTGCCAGCTCACGTGAGTCTCAAGAGACCCAGTACTTC. Translating it yields CASSRESQETQYF.

The chain uses TRBV18 and TRBJ1-1; D ambiguous. V was cut by 2 bases and J by 1 base, with 8 bases left in between. Germline CDR1 reads KGHSH; CDR2 reads LQKENI. The CDR3 is made up of 14 amino acids. The CDR3 coding sequence is TGTGCCAGCTCACCATCAAGAGGGAACACTGAAGCTTTCTTT. Its translation is CASSPSRGNTEAFF.

The V gene is TRBV5-1, the J gene TRBJ1-2, with TRBD1 identical over 7 bases. V was pared by 5 bases and J by 2 bases, with 9 bases of the junction left unmatched. CDR3 length: 15 residues. Germline CDR1 is SGHRS and CDR2 is YFSETQ. CDR3 sequence (DNA): TGCGCCAGCAGGGATGTGACAGGGCTCAACTATGGCTACACCTTC. Translation gives CASRDVTGLNYGYTF.

The chain carries TRBV7-9 and TRBJ2-2, with D unresolved. Deletions cut 5 bases from V and 2 bases from J, with 3 bases between. The CDR3 sequence is 12 residues long. Germline V gives CDR1 SEHNR, CDR2 FQNEAQ (reference sequence). CDR3 nucleotides: TGTGCCAGCAGCCCTAACACCGGGGAGCTGTTTTTT. Amino acids: CASSPNTGELFF.

The V gene is TRBV6-2 or TRBV6-3, the J gene TRBJ2-5, with 9 bases that match TRBD2. The germline V gene encodes CDR1 MNHEY and CDR2 SVGEGT. CDR3 length: 13 amino acids. V shed 6 bases and J 5 bases; nucleotides not matched to a gene: 4. CDR3 sequence reads: CASSLAGAETQYF. CDR3 sequence (DNA): TGTGCCAGCAGCTTAGCGGGGGCCGAGACCCAGTACTTC.

The chain employs TRBV5-4 and TRBJ2-1, with TRBD2 matching over 8 bases. The CDR3 length is 17 residues. Germline V gives CDR1 SGHNT, CDR2 YYREEE (reference sequence). J gave up 8 bases and V 0 bases, and 13 bases lay outside the gene matches. For the CDR3, the DNA is TGTGCCAGCAGCTTGGGGAGGGGTCGAGCGGGGGTGGATGAGCAGTTCTTC. Translating it yields CASSLGRGRAGVDEQFF.

The chain couples TRBV19 to TRBJ2-1; 9 bases match TRBD1. This CDR3 comprises 15 residues. V shed 1 base, J shed 7 bases, and the junction held 5 bases outside the gene matches. Germline V gene sequence: CDR1 LNHDA, CDR2 SQIVND (reference sequence). The CDR3 sequence is CASSIGTGTGNEQFF. CDR3 in DNA: TGTGCCAGTAGTATAGGTACCGGGACAGGGAATGAGCAGTTCTTC.

CDR3: CASSLAGTGAATNEKLFF. In nucleotides, the CDR3 is TGTGCCAGCAGCTTAGCCGGGACAGGGGCCGCAACTAATGAAAAACTGTTTTTT. This chain joins TRBV7-9 and TRBJ1-4; 10 bases match TRBD1. Germline CDR1 is SEHNR and CDR2 is FQNEAQ (reference sequence). The CDR3 is 18 residues long. The V and J ends lost 0 bases and 0 bases, in that order; junction bases with no gene match: 4.

The chain joins TRBV6-1 to TRBJ2-2; TRBD2 might be the D (5 bases). The germline CDR1 and CDR2 sequences are MNHNS and SASEGT. This CDR3 has 17 amino acids. V lost 0 bases and J lost 0, with 11 bases in between. Here the CDR3 DNA reads TGTGCCAGCAGTGAAGCGCGGAGGAGTTCGAACACCGGGGAGCTGTTTTTT. This translates into CASSEARRSSNTGELFF.

The chain employs TRBV5-4 and TRBJ2-7, with 8 bases identical to TRBD1. This CDR3 spans 13 amino acids. Looked up from germline, CDR1 is SGHNT and CDR2 is YYREEE (reference sequence). Trimming cost V 5 bases and J 3 bases; bases outside gene matches: 4. The CDR3 here is CASSFDRGYEQYF. The CDR3 DNA reads as TGTGCCAGCAGTTTTGACAGGGGCTACGAGCAGTACTTC.